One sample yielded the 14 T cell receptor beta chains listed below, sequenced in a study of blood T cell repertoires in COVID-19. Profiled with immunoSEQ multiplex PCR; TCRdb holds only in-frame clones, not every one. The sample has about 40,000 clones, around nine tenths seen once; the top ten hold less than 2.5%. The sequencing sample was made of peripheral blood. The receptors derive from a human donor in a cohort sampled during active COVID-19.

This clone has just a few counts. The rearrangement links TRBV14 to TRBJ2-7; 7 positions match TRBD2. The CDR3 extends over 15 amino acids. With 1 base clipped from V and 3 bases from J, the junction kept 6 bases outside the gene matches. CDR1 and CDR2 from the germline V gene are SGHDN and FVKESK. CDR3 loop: CASSQGVSGFYEQYF. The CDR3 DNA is TGTGCCAGCAGCCAAGGGGTTAGCGGGTTCTACGAGCAGTACTTC.

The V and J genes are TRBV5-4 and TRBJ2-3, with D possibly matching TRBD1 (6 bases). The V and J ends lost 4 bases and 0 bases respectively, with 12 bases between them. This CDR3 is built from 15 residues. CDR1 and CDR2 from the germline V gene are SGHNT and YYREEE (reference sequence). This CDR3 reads CASSDAGDSTDTQYF. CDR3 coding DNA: TGTGCCAGCAGCGACGCAGGGGATAGCACAGATACGCAGTATTTT. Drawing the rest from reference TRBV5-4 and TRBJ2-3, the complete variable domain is ETGVTQSPTHLIKTRGQQVTLRCSSQSGHNTVSWYQQALGQGPQFIFQYYREEENGRGNFPPRFSGLQFPNYSSELNVNALELDDSALYLCASSDAGDSTDTQYFGPGTRLTVL.

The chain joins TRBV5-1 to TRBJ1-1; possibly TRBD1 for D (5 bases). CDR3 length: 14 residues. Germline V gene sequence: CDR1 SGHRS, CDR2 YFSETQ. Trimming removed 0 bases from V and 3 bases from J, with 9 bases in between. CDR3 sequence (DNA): TGCGCCAGCAGCTTGGGTCCGGGGGACACTGAAGCTTTCTTT. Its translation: CASSLGPGDTEAFF. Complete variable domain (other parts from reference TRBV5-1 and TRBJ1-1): KAGVTQTPRYLIKTRGQQVTLSCSPISGHRSVSWYQQTPGQGLQFLFEYFSETQRNKGNFPGRFSGRQFSNSRSEMNVSTLELGDSALYLCASSLGPGDTEAFFGQGTRLTVV.

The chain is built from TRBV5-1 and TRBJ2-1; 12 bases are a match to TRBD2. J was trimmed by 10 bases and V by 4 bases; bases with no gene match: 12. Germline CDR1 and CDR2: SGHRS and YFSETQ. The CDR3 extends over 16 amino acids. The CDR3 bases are TGCGCCAGCAGCAGAGAGGCTAGCGGGGGGGCGTACGAGCAGTTCTTC. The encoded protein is CASSREASGGAYEQFF.

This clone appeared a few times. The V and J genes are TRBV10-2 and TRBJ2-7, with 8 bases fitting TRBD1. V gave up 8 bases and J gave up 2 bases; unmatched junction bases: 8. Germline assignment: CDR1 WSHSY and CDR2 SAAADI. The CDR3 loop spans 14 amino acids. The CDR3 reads CASVGGQGPYEQYF. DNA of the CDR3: TGCGCCAGCGTGGGAGGACAGGGACCCTACGAGCAGTACTTC.

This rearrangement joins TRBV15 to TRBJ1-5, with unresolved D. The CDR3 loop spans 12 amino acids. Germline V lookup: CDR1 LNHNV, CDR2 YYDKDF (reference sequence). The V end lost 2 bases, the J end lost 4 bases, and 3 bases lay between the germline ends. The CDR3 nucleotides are TGTGCCACCAGCAGACCGAATCAGCCCCAGCATTTT. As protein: CATSRPNQPQHF.

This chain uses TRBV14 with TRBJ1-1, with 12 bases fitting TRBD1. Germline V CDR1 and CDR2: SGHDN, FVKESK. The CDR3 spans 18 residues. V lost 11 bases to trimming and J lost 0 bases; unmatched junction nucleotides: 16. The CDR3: CAPIREGQGARVNTEAFF. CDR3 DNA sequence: TGTGCCCCCATAAGGGAGGGACAGGGGGCTCGGGTGAACACTGAAGCTTTCTTT.

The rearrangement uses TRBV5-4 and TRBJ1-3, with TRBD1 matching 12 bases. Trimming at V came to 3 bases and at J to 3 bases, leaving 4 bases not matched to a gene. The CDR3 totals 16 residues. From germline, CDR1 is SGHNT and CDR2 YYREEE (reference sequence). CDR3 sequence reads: CASSWGTGGVGNTIYF. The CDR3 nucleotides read TGTGCCAGCAGCTGGGGGACAGGGGGCGTTGGAAACACCATATATTTT.

CDR3 in amino acids: CASSVSGGGDTQYF. CDR3 bases: TGTGCCAGCAGTGTTAGCGGGGGGGGAGATACGCAGTATTTT. This rearrangement joins TRBV2 to TRBJ2-3; 11 bases line up with TRBD2. The CDR3 is 14 residues long. Germline trimming cut 4 bases from V and 5 bases from J; bases unmatched to any gene: 2. The V gene's germline CDR1 is SNHLY and CDR2 FYNNEI. Full variable domain (rest looked up from reference TRBV2 and TRBJ2-3): EPEVTQTPSHQVTQMGQEVILRCVPISNHLYFYWYRQILGQKVEFLVSFYNNEISEKSEIFDDQFSVERPDGSNFTLKIRSTKLEDSAMYFCASSVSGGGDTQYFGPGTRLTVL.

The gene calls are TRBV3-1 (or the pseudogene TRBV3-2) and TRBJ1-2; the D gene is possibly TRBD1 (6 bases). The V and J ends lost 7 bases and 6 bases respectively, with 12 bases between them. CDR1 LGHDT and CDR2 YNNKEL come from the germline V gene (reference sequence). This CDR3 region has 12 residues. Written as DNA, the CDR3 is TGTGCCAGCACCTCAGCAGGGGATGGCTACACCTTC. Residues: CASTSAGDGYTF.

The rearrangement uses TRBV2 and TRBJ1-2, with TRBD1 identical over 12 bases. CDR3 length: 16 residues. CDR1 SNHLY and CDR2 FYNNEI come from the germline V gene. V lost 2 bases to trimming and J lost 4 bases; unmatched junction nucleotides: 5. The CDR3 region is CASSETPGQGAYGYTF. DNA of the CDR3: TGTGCCAGCAGTGAAACCCCGGGACAGGGGGCCTATGGCTACACCTTC. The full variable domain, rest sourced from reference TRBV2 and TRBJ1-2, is EPEVTQTPSHQVTQMGQEVILRCVPISNHLYFYWYRQILGQKVEFLVSFYNNEISEKSEIFDDQFSVERPDGSNFTLKIRSTKLEDSAMYFCASSETPGQGAYGYTFGSGTRLTVV.

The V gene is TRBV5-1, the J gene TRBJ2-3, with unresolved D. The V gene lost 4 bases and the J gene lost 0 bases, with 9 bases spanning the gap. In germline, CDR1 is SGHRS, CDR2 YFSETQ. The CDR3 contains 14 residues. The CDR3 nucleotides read TGCGCCAGCAGCCCTCAGACTAGCACAGATACGCAGTATTTT. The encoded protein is CASSPQTSTDTQYF.

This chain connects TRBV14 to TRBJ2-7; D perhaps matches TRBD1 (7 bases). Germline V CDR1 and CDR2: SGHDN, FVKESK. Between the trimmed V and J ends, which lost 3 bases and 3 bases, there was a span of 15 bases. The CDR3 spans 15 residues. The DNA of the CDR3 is TGTGCCAGCAGCCAGACTAGGGACAGCTTCTACGAGCAGTACTTC. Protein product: CASSQTRDSFYEQYF.

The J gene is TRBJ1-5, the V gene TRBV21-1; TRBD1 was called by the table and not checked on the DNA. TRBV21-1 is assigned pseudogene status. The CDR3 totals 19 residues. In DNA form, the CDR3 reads TGTGCCAGCAGCAAAAGGTCCAGGGACAGACTCTTCTTTAATCAGCCCCAGCATTTT. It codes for CASSKRSRDRLFFNQPQHF.